This T cell receptor beta chain comes out of a study of blood T cell repertoires in COVID-19. The CDR3 loop spans 13 amino acids. Germline CDR1 and CDR2: SNHLY and FYNNEI. V shed 4 bases and J shed 8 bases, with 11 bases lying between them. Method: immunoSEQ multiplex PCR; TCRdb's copy keeps in-frame clones and lacks some. The table shows approximately 390,000 clones, with 80% to 90% occurring only once. Sequencing used PBMCs or T cells enriched from blood (not recorded which). This clonotype was obtained from a woman aged 50 to 65 who had recovered from COVID-19. This chain uses TRBV2 with TRBJ1-4; a possible D gene is TRBD1 (5 bases). CDR3 in DNA: TGTGCCAGCAGTGGAAGGCGGGGGGAAAAACTGTTTTTT. It specifies CASSGRRGEKLFF.